The table lists the clone carrying this T cell receptor beta chain with a count of one. Antigen specificity is unknown. Germline CDR1 reads KGHSH; CDR2 reads LQKENI. CDR3 length: 15 residues. Sample time point: week 47, end of study. Doses comprised 300 ug of mutant IDH1 20-mer peptide each, plus topical imiquimod. Administration of eight vaccinations to patients took place in weeks 1, 3, 5, 7, 11, 15, 19, 23. Assay: immunoSEQ multiplex PCR; the TCRdb copy retains only in-frame clones and omits some. The profile shows tens of thousands of clones, 65% to 90% of them singletons. This sample stems from a study of a mutant IDH1 vaccine in newly diagnosed glioma. Study in general: Of treated patients, 62.5% were men and approximately 40% women, averaging around 39 years. Earlier treatment was radiotherapy, temozolomide, or both, with most getting both.

Specimen: PBMCs, collected from a glioma patient whose treatment included an IDH1 peptide vaccine. The receptor was isolated from a man younger than 30 with glioma. Some clones in this sample may be carry-over from other donors' samples. The rearrangement joins TRBV18 to TRBJ2-5, with a tentative D call TRBD2 (6 bases). The end of the DNA fits TRBJ2-7 better, so the J call may be wrong. CDR3 in amino acids: CASSPPEGRSYEQYF. The CDR3 DNA reads as TGTGCCAGCTCACCACCGGAGGGGAGGTCCTACGAGCAGTACTTC.